This is a list of T cell receptor beta chains from one sample in a study of T cell changes during pregnancy in multiple sclerosis. The repertoire was sequenced with immunoSEQ multiplex PCR; TCRdb's copy has only in-frame clones and lacks some. There are fewer than 95,000 clones in the sample; 90% to 95% occur only once, and around 2.2% lies in the top ten. Sequencing used peripheral blood, obtained in the third trimester of pregnancy. These receptors originate from a female donor with multiple sclerosis, enrolled in a pregnancy study. The CDR3 runs from the conserved cysteine through the conserved F or W.

V: TRBV11-2
CDR3: CASSFILRSGSTKTQYF

V: TRBV25-1
CDR3: CASRAGYGSEKLFF

V: TRBV6-5
CDR3: CASSLGTGRSYEQYF

V: TRBV19
CDR3: CASSDRGVAAFF

V: TRBV7-9
CDR3: CASSRTSETNEQFF

V: TRBV6-1
CDR3: CASRDGLLSGELFF

V: TRBV5-4
CDR3: CASSLTGGQETQYF

V: TRBV9
CDR3: CASSVGLQMNTEAFF

V: TRBV6-5
CDR3: CASSYSILGGWREQYF

V: TRBV6-5
CDR3: CASSPGTGVHEQYF

V: TRBV29-1
CDR3: CSVAQFQETQYF

V: TRBV21-1
CDR3: CASSTDRPTGELFF

V: TRBV4-2
CDR3: CASSQDGQGAPYNEQFF

V: TRBV28
CDR3: CASSSYPGDYTF

V: TRBV19
CDR3: CASSIGAGGGLSEQFF

V: TRBV6-5
CDR3: CASSYSKTSGSIRFF

V: TRBV11-2
CDR3: CASSLGLSTEAFF

V: TRBV30
CDR3: CAWSGLAYEQYF

V: TRBV29-1
CDR3: CSVYGGRGETQYF

V: TRBV4-1
CDR3: CASSQLTSGTSTDTQYF

V: TRBV11-3
CDR3: CASSQSTGAGDTQYF

V: TRBV7-8
CDR3: CASSKRTNSYEQYF

V: TRBV9
CDR3: CASSVARSSYNEQFF

V: TRBV15
CDR3: CATSRGQGDNEQYF

V: TRBV6-1
CDR3: CASSEQSRLYNEQFF

V: TRBV7-9
CDR3: CASSLGLAGGASYEQYF

V: TRBV9
CDR3: CASSVGHLNTGELFF

V: TRBV19
CDR3: CASRTGNTEAFF

V: TRBV29-1
CDR3: CSVDRSGVNNEQFF

V: TRBV5-6
CDR3: CASSLNSGALSYEQYF

V: TRBV28
CDR3: CASSLHRLAGGSGYEQYF

V: TRBV28
CDR3: CASSSPGSTYEQYF

V: TRBV30
CDR3: CAWSSGADQPQHF

V: TRBV5-1
CDR3: CASYQLAGGPGEQFF

V: TRBV19
CDR3: CASSVQGGYEQYF

V: TRBV10-3
CDR3: CAISESVHEQYF

V: TRBV5-1
CDR3: CASSLDLLGTGYNEQFF

V: TRBV5-6
CDR3: CASSLNNYEQYF

V: TRBV28
CDR3: CASSLVSGSTQRNQSTDTQYF

V: TRBV5-1
CDR3: CASSWDRLGNNEQFF

V: TRBV19
CDR3: CASSPGGSSYEQYF

V: TRBV5-6
CDR3: CASSPTSPSERVKGKTQYF

V: TRBV27
CDR3: CASSSPGTSGSYEQYF

V: TRBV7-3
CDR3: CASSRATGTGGYEQYF

V: TRBV9
CDR3: CASSAPGDNQPQHF

V: TRBV7-8
CDR3: CASSTRTSGREYEQYF

V: TRBV6-5
CDR3: CASSYSRSVGNTEAFF

V: TRBV28
CDR3: CASSLRQGAWNTEAFF

V: TRBV14
CDR3: CASSARGNQPQHF

V: TRBV19
CDR3: CASSKGLAGTDTQYF

V: TRBV4-2
CDR3: CASSQGLLAGDTQYF

V: TRBV6-5
CDR3: CASRAANSYNEQFF

V: TRBV6-4
CDR3: CASSPQPGYNEQFF

V: TRBV27
CDR3: CASSFQRESLNTEAFF